A selection of T cell receptor beta chains follows, all from one sample in a study of blood T cells in healthy people across ages. TCRdb reprocessed the 5' RACE reads via MiXCR and lists one record per CDR3 protein. Seen here are about 1.4 million distinct CDR3 sequences, almost 60% observed once, and the top ten hold over 6.5%. Sequences were obtained from blood. Receptors were obtained from a young man in good health. The CDR3 runs from the conserved cysteine through the conserved F or W. Each record gives: J gene, clone size, V gene, D gene, CDR3 DNA, CDR3 protein. D genes are given only for firm matches. Size is omitted from some rows. Given values are once, few, many or a class for expanded clones.

>TRBJ1-2|NA|TRBV12-3/TRBV12-4|TRBD1
TGTGCCAGCAGCCCGACAGGGTATGGCCACACCTTC
CASSPTGYGHTF
>TRBJ2-3|NA|TRBV9|NA
TGTGCCAGCAGCGCCCAAGGGGCGGTTGGATCGGATACGCAGTATTTT
CASSAQGAVGSDTQYF
>TRBJ2-1|NA|TRBV2|NA
TGTGCCAGCAGTGGGGGGGAGGCCGCCATGGATGAGCAGTTCTTC
CASSGGEAAMDEQFF
>TRBJ2-3|many|TRBV11-2|NA
TGTGCCAGCAGCTTAGAGGGCTCTAGCACAGATACGCAGTATTTT
CASSLEGSSTDTQYF
>TRBJ1-4|once|TRBV5-1|NA
TGCGCCAGCAGCTCCCACCCGAATGAAAAACTGTTTTTT
CASSSHPNEKLFF
>TRBJ2-5|few|TRBV29-1|NA
TGCAGCGTTTACTTACCCGGCGATATGACAGGAGGCCAAGAGACCCAGTACTTC
CSVYLPGDMTGGQETQYF
>TRBJ2-3|NA|TRBV12-3/TRBV12-4|NA
TGTGCCAGCAGTTGGGAGGATATGCAGTATTTT
CASSWEDMQYF
>TRBJ2-7|few|TRBV4-3|NA
TGCGCCAGCAGCCTCCTACTGGGACAAAAAGGCTACGAGCAGTACTTC
CASSLLLGQKGYEQYF
>TRBJ2-1|NA|TRBV20-1|NA
TGCAGTGCTTCCGATGAGGATGAGCAGTTCTTC
CSASDEDEQFF
>TRBJ2-1|NA|TRBV7-2|TRBD2
TGTGCCAGCAGCTTAGGGACTAGCAATGAGCAGTTCTTC
CASSLGTSNEQFF
>TRBJ1-1|NA|TRBV6-2/TRBV6-3|NA
TGTGCCAGCAGTTTGGAAGGGCTCACTGAAGCTTTCTTT
CASSLEGLTEAFF
>TRBJ2-5|few|TRBV10-3|NA
TGTGCCATCAGTGATGGTACGGCAAATCAAGAGACCCAGTACTTC
CAISDGTANQETQYF
>TRBJ1-2|NA|TRBV4-2|NA
TGTGCCAGCAGCCAAGCCTTTCCCGAGGGCTACACCTTC
CASSQAFPEGYTF
>TRBJ1-2|NA|TRBV6-2/TRBV6-3|NA
TGTGCCAGCAGTTATCGAGAACTTCATGGCTACACCTTC
CASSYRELHGYTF
>TRBJ2-1|few|TRBV15|NA
TGTGCCACCAGCAGCAGGAGCTACAATGAGCAGTTCTTC
CATSSRSYNEQFF
>TRBJ2-3|NA|TRBV10-1|TRBD2
TGCGCCAGCAGGGCCGGACTAGGCGCAGCTACGCAGTATTTT
CASRAGLGAATQYF
>TRBJ1-2|NA|TRBV5-4|NA
TGTGCCAGCAGCCGCGCCGAGGGGATAACCTATGGCTACACCTTC
CASSRAEGITYGYTF
>TRBJ1-2|NA|TRBV12-3/TRBV12-4|TRBD1
TGTGCCAGCAGTTTTGACAGGGAAGGTACCTATGGCTACACCTTC
CASSFDREGTYGYTF
>TRBJ2-7|few|TRBV6-1|NA
TGTGCCAGCAGTGAAGCCCCTGACTCCTACGAGCAGTACTTC
CASSEAPDSYEQYF
>TRBJ2-5|NA|TRBV5-1|NA
TGCGCCAGCAGCTTGTTTACCAGGGGTGAGGAGACCCAGTACTTC
CASSLFTRGEETQYF
>TRBJ2-1|NA|TRBV4-3|TRBD1
TGCGCCAGCACCAAAGGGGGCTCGGCAGGGGATCACAATGAGCAGTTCTTC
CASTKGGSAGDHNEQFF
>TRBJ2-7|few|TRBV10-1|TRBD2
TGCGCCAGCAGTGGTTCGGGGGGATTCAGCGAGCAGTACTTC
CASSGSGGFSEQYF
>TRBJ2-1|few|TRBV7-2|TRBD2
TGTGCCAGCAGCGCGATCCTGGCGGGAGGTAATGAGCAGTTCTTC
CASSAILAGGNEQFF
>TRBJ2-1|NA|TRBV4-3|NA
TGCGCCAGCAGCCAAGGGGGCGCAATCCGATACGATGAGCAGTTCTTC
CASSQGGAIRYDEQFF
>TRBJ2-3|NA|TRBV11-1|TRBD1
TGTGCCAGCAGCCGCAGTTTCGTAATGGGTTCAAGGACAGGGGACACAGATACGCAGTATTTT
CASSRSFVMGSRTGDTDTQYF
>TRBJ2-5|few|TRBV28|TRBD2
TGTGCCAGCAGTTTTTTAGCGGGGGGTGGTGAGACCCAGTACTTC
CASSFLAGGGETQYF
>TRBJ2-7|few|TRBV10-3|NA
TGTGCCATAGCAAATCTGGGGACGTACTACGAGCAGTACTTC
CAIANLGTYYEQYF
>TRBJ2-7|few|TRBV7-2|TRBD2
TGTGCCAGCAGCTTAGTTTTAGCGGGGGTAACTAACTACGAGCAGTACTTC
CASSLVLAGVTNYEQYF
>TRBJ2-1|NA|TRBV6-2/TRBV6-3|TRBD1
TGTGCCAGCAGCCGAACTAGGACAGGCAATGAGCAGTTCTTC
CASSRTRTGNEQFF
>TRBJ2-4|few|TRBV20-1|TRBD2
TGCAGTGCGCTAGCGGGGCAAACGAGGGCCAAAAACATTCAGTACTTC
CSALAGQTRAKNIQYF
>TRBJ2-7|NA|TRBV7-6|NA
TGTGCCAGCAGCCCCGTAGGCTACCCTGGAGAGCAGTACTTC
CASSPVGYPGEQYF
>TRBJ2-2|NA|TRBV4-3|TRBD1
TGCGCCAGCAAACCCCGACCAGGGGGCAACACCGGGGAGCTGTTTTTT
CASKPRPGGNTGELFF
>TRBJ1-2|once|TRBV27|TRBD1
TGTGCCAGCAGTGTAGACACAGGGGGTAGCTACACCTTC
CASSVDTGGSYTF
>TRBJ2-7|NA|TRBV11-3|TRBD2
TGTGCCAGCAGCTTCAGGACTAGTTCCGAGCAGTACTTC
CASSFRTSSEQYF
>TRBJ2-7|few|TRBV6-5|NA
TGTGCCAGCAGTTACGATCTCGGCTACGAGCAGTACTTC
CASSYDLGYEQYF
>TRBJ2-7|many|TRBV7-9|NA
TGTGCCAGCAGCCCGCGGGATTACTACGAGCAGTACTTC
CASSPRDYYEQYF
>TRBJ2-1|few|TRBV12-5|NA
TGTGCTAGTGGTTTGGTGGGCTTGCTAGAATACAATGAGCAGTTCTTC
CASGLVGLLEYNEQFF
>TRBJ2-7|NA|TRBV9|NA
TGTGCCAGCAGCGAGACGAGCCTCAGCTCCTACGAGCAGTACTTC
CASSETSLSSYEQYF
>TRBJ2-4|NA|TRBV21-1|NA
TGTGCCAGCAGCAAAGATTCTAGGCCCAAAAACATTCAGTACTTC
CASSKDSRPKNIQYF
>TRBJ2-7|NA|TRBV20-1|TRBD2
TGCAGTGCAGAACTCATCACTAGCGCTACCTACGAGCAGTACTTC
CSAELITSATYEQYF
>TRBJ2-3|few|TRBV12-3/TRBV12-4|NA
TGTGCCAGCAGTTTGGGAGGGGGCGTGGATACGCAGTATTTT
CASSLGGGVDTQYF
>TRBJ1-3|NA|TRBV12-3/TRBV12-4|NA
TGTGCCAGCACCCCTGGAAACACCATATATTTT
CASTPGNTIYF